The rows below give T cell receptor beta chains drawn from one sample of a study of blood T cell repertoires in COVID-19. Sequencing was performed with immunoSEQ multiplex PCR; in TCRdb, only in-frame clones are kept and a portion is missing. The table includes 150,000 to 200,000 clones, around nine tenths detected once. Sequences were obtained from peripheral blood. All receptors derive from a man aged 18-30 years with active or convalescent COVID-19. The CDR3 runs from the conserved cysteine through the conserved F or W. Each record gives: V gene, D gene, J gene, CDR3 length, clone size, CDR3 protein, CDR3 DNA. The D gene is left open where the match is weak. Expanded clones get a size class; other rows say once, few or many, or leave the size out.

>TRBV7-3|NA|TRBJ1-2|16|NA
CASSQLGGVTGGGYTF
TGTGCCAGCAGCCAACTCGGCGGGGTCACGGGAGGTGGCTACACCTTC
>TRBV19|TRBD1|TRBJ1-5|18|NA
CASSILRGGGGGNQPQHF
TGTGCCAGTAGTATCCTTAGAGGGGGCGGAGGGGGCAATCAGCCCCAGCATTTT
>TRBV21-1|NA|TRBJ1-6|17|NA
CASSKANGHCPNSPLHF
TGTGCCAGCAGCAAAGCGAACGGACATTGCCCCAATTCACCCCTCCACTTT
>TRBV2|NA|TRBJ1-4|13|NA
CASIRGRNEKLFF
TGTGCCAGCATACGGGGGAGAAATGAAAAACTGTTTTTT
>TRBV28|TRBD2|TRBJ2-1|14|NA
CASNPGLADNEQFF
TGTGCCAGCAACCCTGGACTAGCGGACAATGAGCAGTTCTTC
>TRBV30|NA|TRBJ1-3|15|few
CAWSGTGRIGNTIYF
TGTGCCTGGAGTGGAACAGGACGTATTGGAAACACCATATATTTT
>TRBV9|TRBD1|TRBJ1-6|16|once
CASSPGTGGGNSPLHF
TGTGCCAGCAGCCCAGGGACAGGGGGCGGTAATTCACCCCTCCACTTT
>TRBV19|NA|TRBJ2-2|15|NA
CASSIVLSNTGELFF
TGTGCCAGTAGTATCGTACTCTCGAACACCGGGGAGCTGTTTTTT
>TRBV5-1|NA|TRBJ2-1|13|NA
CASSFGSYNEQFF
TGCGCCAGCAGCTTCGGGTCTTACAATGAGCAGTTCTTC
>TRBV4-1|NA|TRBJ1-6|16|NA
CASSEDSSGFNSPLHF
TGCGCCAGCAGCGAGGACTCTTCGGGTTTTAATTCACCCCTCCACTTT
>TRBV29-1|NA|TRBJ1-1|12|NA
CSSLTDSSEAFF
TGCAGCTCCCTCACTGACAGCTCTGAAGCTTTCTTT
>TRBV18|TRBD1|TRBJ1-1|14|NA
CASSGKQGPVLAFF
TGTGCCAGCTCAGGAAAACAGGGGCCTGTTTTGGCTTTCTTT
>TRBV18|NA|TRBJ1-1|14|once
CASSPLAGTTEAFF
TGTGCCAGCTCACCCTTGGCAGGTACCACTGAAGCTTTCTTT
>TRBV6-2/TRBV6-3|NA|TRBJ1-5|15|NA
CASSYGVGGYQPQHF
TGTGCCAGCAGTTACGGCGTAGGGGGATATCAGCCCCAGCATTTT
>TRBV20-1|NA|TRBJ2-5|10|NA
CSAPVETQYF
TGCAGTGCCCCGGTGGAGACCCAGTACTTC
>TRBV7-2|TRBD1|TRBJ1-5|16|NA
CASSLRTGGRYQPQHF
TGTGCCAGCAGCTTAAGGACAGGGGGCCGCTATCAGCCCCAGCATTTT
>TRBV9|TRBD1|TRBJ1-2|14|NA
CASTPQGVRYGYTF
TGTGCCAGCACCCCGCAGGGGGTTCGGTATGGCTACACCTTC
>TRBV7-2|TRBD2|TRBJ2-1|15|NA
CASSLETSGYNEQFF
TGTGCCAGCAGCTTAGAGACTAGCGGGTACAATGAGCAGTTCTTC
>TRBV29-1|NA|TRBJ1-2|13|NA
CSALRDIGHGYTF
TGCAGCGCCCTCAGGGATATAGGTCATGGCTACACCTTC
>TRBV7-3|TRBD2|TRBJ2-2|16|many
CASSLRGAGGTGELFF
TGTGCCAGCAGCTTAAGAGGAGCGGGAGGGACCGGGGAGCTGTTTTTT